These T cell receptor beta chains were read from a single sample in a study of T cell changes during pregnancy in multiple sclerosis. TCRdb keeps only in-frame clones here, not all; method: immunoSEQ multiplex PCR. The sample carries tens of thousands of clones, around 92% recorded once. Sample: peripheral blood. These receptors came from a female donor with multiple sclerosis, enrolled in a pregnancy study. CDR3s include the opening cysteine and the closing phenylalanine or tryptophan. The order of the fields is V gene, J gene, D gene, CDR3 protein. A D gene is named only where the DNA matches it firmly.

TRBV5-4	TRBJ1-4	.	CASSLEGATNEKLFF
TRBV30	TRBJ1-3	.	CAWSVHAGNTIYF
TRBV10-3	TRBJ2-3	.	CAISELVAADTQYF
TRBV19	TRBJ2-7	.	CAPEQDEQYF
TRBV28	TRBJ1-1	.	CASSELNTEAFF
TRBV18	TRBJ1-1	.	CASSPINTEAFF
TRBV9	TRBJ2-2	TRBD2	CASSPRTSQNTGELFF
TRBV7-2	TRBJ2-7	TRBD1	CASSVGQSFYEQYF
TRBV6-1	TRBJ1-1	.	CASSEAGVRMNTEAFF
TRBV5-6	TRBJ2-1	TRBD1	CASSSPGQGIANEQFF
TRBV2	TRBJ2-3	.	CASSESLTDTQYF
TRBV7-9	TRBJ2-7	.	CASSLATDYEQYF
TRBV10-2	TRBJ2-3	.	CASSGLTSTDTQYF
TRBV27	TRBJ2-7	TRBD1	CASSLGTGREQYF
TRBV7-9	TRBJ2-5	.	CASGGRETQYF
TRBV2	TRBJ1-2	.	CASSDSQVRGYGYTF